The T cell receptor (beta chain) described here comes from a study of T cells in Graves' hyperthyroidism and ophthalmopathy. This clonotype was seen at least ten times. Using RNA transcripts as the source, TCR beta CDR3 regions were amplified. HTBI primers drove first-round RT-PCR of the TCR CDR3. TCRdb fed the multiplex PCR reads into MiXCR, producing one record per CDR3 protein. The sample contains about 98,000 distinct CDR3 sequences, around 40% of which appear only once. The specimen sequenced was peripheral blood or thyroid tissue (not recorded which). This TCR derives from a woman in her twenties or thirties with Graves' hyperthyroidism.

The CDR3 loop is CASRPQTSGTYEQYF. CDR3 sequence (DNA): TGTGCCAGCAGACCTCAGACTAGCGGCACCTACGAGCAGTACTTC. V usage is TRBV3-1 and J usage is TRBJ2-7, with 9 positions matching TRBD2. J was trimmed by 2 bases and V by 6 bases; bases with no gene match: 8. The germline CDR1 and CDR2 sequences are LGHDT and YNNKEL (reference sequence). The CDR3 sequence is 15 residues long.